What follows are 7 T cell receptor beta chains derived from one specimen sequenced in a study of blood T cell repertoires in COVID-19. Method: immunoSEQ multiplex PCR; TCRdb's copy keeps in-frame clones and lacks some. The sample has 300,000 to 400,000 clones; about nine tenths are singletons. The specimen was peripheral blood. These receptors all stem from a woman in her 70s with COVID-19, enrolled during active disease.

J is TRBJ1-2 and V is TRBV7-2; D is perhaps TRBD1 (6 bases). This CDR3 is 14 amino acids long. V gave up 6 bases and J gave up 4 bases, with 15 bases separating them. CDR1 and CDR2 (germline): SGHTA, FQGNSA. The CDR3 sequence is CASSFLGGGYGYTF. For the CDR3, the DNA is TGTGCCAGCAGTTTCCTGGGAGGGGGCTATGGCTACACCTTC.

The rearrangement joins TRBV7-9 to TRBJ1-2, with a weak D call TRBD1 (5 bases). V lost 2 bases, J lost 8 bases, and 18 bases lay in between. This CDR3 has 15 amino acids. The germline V gene encodes CDR1 SEHNR and CDR2 FQNEAQ (reference sequence). CDR3 DNA: TGTGCCAGCAGCTTAATAGGACATCGCCCCGGAGGCTACACCTTC. This codes for CASSLIGHRPGGYTF.

Notes on this clone: At one boundary the junction diverges from the germline segment, which might be a read error. The V call is TRBV29-1, the J call TRBJ2-7, with TRBD1 as a possible D gene (5 bases). Germline V CDR1 and CDR2: SQVTM, ANQGSEA. This CDR3 region has 12 residues. CDR3: CSVEGQGYEQYF. CDR3 DNA sequence: TGCAGCGTCGAAGGGCAGGGCTACGAGCAGTACTTC.

The V gene is TRBV28, the J gene TRBJ2-6; weak D call: TRBD1 (6 bases). V lost 6 bases and J lost 0, with 18 bases in between. The CDR3 contains 18 residues. Looked up from germline, CDR1 is MDHEN and CDR2 is SYDVKM. The DNA for the CDR3 is TGTGCCAGCAGCCCCTCACAGGGTCCCCTCTCTGGGGCCAACGTCCTGACTTTC. This translates into CASSPSQGPLSGANVLTF.

This clone has a handful of counts. The rearrangement links TRBV27 to TRBJ1-2; no firm D call. Looked up from germline, CDR1 is MNHEY and CDR2 is SMNVEV (reference sequence). Trimming removed 0 bases at V and 4 bases at J, with 6 bases between. The CDR3 covers 13 residues. CDR3: CASSLSTAYGYTF. CDR3 DNA sequence: TGTGCCAGCAGTTTATCAACAGCCTATGGCTACACCTTC.

This clone showed up just once. The chain is built from TRBV7-8 and TRBJ2-7; TRBD1 agrees at 9 bases. The CDR3 runs 15 residues. V lost 6 bases and J lost 4; bases outside the gene matches: 10. CDR1 and CDR2 (germline): SGHVS, FQNEAQ. The CDR3 nucleotides are TGTGCCAGCAGTCCGGGGACAGGGAGTGAGTACGAGCAGTACTTC. Amino acid sequence: CASSPGTGSEYEQYF.

The rearrangement joins TRBV19 to TRBJ1-5, with D hard to call. CDR1 and CDR2 (germline): LNHDA, SQIVND (reference sequence). The CDR3 has 13 amino acids. Deletions cut 4 bases from V and 2 bases from J, with 6 bases between. This chain's CDR3 is CASSSSGNQPQHF. CDR3 in DNA: TGTGCCAGTAGTAGTTCAGGCAATCAGCCCCAGCATTTT.